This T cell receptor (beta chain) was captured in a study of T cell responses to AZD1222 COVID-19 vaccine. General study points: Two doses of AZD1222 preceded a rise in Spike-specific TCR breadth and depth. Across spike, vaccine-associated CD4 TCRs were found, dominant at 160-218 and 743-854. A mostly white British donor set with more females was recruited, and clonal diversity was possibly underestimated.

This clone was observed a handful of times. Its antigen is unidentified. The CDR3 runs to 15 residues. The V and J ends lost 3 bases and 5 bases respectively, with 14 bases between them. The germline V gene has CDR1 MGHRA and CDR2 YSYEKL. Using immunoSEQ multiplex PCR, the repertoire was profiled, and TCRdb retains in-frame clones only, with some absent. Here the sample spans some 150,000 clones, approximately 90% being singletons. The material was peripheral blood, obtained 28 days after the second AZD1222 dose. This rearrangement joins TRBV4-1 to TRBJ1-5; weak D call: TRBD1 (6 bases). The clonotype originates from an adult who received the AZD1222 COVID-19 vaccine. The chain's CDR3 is CASSQSTGPHQPQHF. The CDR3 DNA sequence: TGCGCCAGCAGCCAGTCGACAGGCCCCCATCAGCCCCAGCATTTT.